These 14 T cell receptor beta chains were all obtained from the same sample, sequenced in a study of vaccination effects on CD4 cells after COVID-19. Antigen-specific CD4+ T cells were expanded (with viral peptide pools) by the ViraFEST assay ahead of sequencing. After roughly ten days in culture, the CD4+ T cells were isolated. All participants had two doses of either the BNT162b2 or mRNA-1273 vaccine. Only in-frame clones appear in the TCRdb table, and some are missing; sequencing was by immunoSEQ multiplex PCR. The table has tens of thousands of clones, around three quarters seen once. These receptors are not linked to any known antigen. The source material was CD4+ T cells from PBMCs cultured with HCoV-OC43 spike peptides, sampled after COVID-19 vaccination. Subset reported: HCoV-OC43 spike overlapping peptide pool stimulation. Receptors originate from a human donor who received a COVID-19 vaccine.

Here the CDR3 reads CASSTQRGGTDTQYF. The CDR3 DNA is TGTGCCAGTAGTACCCAGCGGGGGGGCACAGATACGCAGTATTTT. This chain connects TRBV19 to TRBJ2-3; 9 bases are shared with TRBD2. CDR1 LNHDA and CDR2 SQIVND come from the germline V gene (reference sequence). This CDR3 region has 15 residues. The V gene end was trimmed by 4 bases and the J gene end by 1 base; junction bases not matched to a gene: 3.

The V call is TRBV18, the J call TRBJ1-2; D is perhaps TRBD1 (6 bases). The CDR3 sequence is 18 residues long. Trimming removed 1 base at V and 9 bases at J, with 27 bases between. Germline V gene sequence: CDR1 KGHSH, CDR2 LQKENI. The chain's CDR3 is CASSPRAEGGGGGVSYTF. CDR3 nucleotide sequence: TGTGCCAGCTCACCACGAGCGGAAGGGGGTGGAGGTGGCGTCAGCTACACCTTC.

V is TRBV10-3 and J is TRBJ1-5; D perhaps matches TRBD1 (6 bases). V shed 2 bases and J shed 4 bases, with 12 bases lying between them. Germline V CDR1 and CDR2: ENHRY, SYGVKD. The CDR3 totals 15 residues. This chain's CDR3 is CAISETGRWNQPQHF. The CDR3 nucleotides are TGTGCCATCAGTGAGACAGGGAGGTGGAATCAGCCCCAGCATTTT.

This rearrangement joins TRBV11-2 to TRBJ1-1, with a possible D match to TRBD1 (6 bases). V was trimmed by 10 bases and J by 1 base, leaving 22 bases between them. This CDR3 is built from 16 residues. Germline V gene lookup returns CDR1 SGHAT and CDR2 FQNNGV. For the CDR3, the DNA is TGTGCCAACCTACGGGGGCGGATAGGCGGGAACACTGAAGCTTTCTTT. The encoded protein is CANLRGRIGGNTEAFF.

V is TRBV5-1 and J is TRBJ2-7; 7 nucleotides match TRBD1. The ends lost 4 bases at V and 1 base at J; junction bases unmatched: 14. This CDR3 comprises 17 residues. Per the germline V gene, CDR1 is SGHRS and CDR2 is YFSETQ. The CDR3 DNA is TGCGCCAGCAGCCGACCTCCTAACCAGGGGGAATCCTACGAGCAGTACTTC. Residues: CASSRPPNQGESYEQYF.

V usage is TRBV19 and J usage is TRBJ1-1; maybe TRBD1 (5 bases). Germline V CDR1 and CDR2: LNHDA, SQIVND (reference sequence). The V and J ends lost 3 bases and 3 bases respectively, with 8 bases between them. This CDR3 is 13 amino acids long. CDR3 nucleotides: TGTGCCAGTAGTATGAAAGGGGACACTGAAGCTTTCTTT. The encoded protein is CASSMKGDTEAFF.

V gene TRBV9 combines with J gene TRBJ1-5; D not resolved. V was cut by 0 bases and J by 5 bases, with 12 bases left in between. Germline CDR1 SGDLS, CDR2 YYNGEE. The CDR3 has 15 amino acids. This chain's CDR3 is CASSVAVGKYQPQHF. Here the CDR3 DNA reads TGTGCCAGCAGCGTAGCTGTGGGGAAGTATCAGCCCCAGCATTTT.

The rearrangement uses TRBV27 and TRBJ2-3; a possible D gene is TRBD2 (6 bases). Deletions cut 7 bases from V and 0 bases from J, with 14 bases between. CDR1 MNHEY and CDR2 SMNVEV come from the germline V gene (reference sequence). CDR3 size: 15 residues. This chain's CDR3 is CASMRRDHSTDTQYF. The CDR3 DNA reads TGTGCCAGCATGCGGCGGGACCATAGCACAGATACGCAGTATTTT.

CDR3 coding DNA: TGTGCCAGCAGCGCCAGGCGGGCGTCCTACAATGAGCAGTTCTTC. Protein: CASSARRASYNEQFF. The chain recombines TRBV7-9 with TRBJ2-1; weak D call: TRBD2 (5 bases). With 5 bases removed from V and 1 base from J, the gap between germline ends came to 12 bases. The germline CDR1 and CDR2 sequences are SEHNR and FQNEAQ (reference sequence). The CDR3 consists of 15 residues.

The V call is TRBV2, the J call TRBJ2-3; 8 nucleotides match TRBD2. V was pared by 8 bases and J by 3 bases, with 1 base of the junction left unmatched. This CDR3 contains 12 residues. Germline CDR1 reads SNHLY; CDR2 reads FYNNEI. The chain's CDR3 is CASGTRTDTQYF. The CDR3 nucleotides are TGTGCCAGCGGGACTAGAACAGATACGCAGTATTTT.

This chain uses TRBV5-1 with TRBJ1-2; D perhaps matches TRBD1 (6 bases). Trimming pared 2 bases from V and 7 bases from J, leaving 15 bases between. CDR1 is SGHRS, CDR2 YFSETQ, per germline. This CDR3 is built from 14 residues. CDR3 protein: CASSFHRESVGYTF. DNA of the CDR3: TGCGCCAGCAGCTTTCACAGGGAATCGGTTGGCTACACCTTC.

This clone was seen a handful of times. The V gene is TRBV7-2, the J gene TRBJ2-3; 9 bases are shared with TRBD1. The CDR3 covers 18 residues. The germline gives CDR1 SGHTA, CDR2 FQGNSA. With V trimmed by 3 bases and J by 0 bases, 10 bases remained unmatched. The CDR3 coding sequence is TGTGCCAGCAGCTTGGCCGGGACAGGGTTAACTAGCACAGATACGCAGTATTTT. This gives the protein CASSLAGTGLTSTDTQYF.

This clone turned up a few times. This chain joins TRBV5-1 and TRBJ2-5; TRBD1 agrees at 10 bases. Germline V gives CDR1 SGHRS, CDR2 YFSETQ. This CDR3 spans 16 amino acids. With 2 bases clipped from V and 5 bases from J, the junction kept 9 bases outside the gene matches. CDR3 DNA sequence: TGCGCCAGCAGCTTCACCGGGACAGGGGCTGGGGAGACCCAGTACTTC. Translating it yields CASSFTGTGAGETQYF.

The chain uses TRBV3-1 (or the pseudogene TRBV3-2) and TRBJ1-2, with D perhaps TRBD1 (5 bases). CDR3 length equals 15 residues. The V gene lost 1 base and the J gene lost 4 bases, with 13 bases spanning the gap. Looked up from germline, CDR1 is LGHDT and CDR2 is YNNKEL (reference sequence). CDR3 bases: TGTGCCAGCAGCCAAGCCTTCCAGGGTGGCTATGGCTACACCTTC. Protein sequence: CASSQAFQGGYGYTF.